Listed below are T cell receptor beta chains from one sample, sequenced in a study of T cells in Graves' hyperthyroidism and ophthalmopathy. MiXCR was run by TCRdb on the multiplex PCR reads, yielding one entry per CDR3 protein. The table includes approximately 620,000 distinct CDR3 sequences, approximately 14% detected once. Sequenced sample: blood. Receptor source: a woman aged 30 to 39 with Graves' hyperthyroidism that later progressed to Graves' ophthalmopathy. Each CDR3 is given without its conserved first and last residue. Fields, in order: CDR3 protein, J gene, V gene.

CDR3 protein: SARDLNEQF; J gene: TRBJ2-1; V gene: TRBV20-1
CDR3 protein: ASSATGPNQPQH; J gene: TRBJ1-5; V gene: TRBV3-1
CDR3 protein: ASSLLQAYEQY; J gene: TRBJ2-7; V gene: TRBV7-2
CDR3 protein: ASITSTGGNEQF; J gene: TRBJ2-1; V gene: TRBV25-1
CDR3 protein: ASSLEASGSETQY; J gene: TRBJ2-5; V gene: TRBV5-1
CDR3 protein: ASSVGLAFTDTQY; J gene: TRBJ2-3; V gene: TRBV9
CDR3 protein: AWSDGTGSGNTIY; J gene: TRBJ1-3; V gene: TRBV30
CDR3 protein: ASSIGLGSYNEQF; J gene: TRBJ2-1; V gene: TRBV19
CDR3 protein: ASRPTGTETQY; J gene: TRBJ2-5; V gene: TRBV6-2/TRBV6-3
CDR3 protein: ASSQAGLSYEQY; J gene: TRBJ2-7; V gene: TRBV3-1
CDR3 protein: ASSSQGASYGYT; J gene: TRBJ1-2; V gene: TRBV7-2
CDR3 protein: SVGGTGYEQY; J gene: TRBJ2-7; V gene: TRBV29-1
CDR3 protein: ASSPGLAELYEQY; J gene: TRBJ2-7; V gene: TRBV18
CDR3 protein: ASSATGTPFNYGYT; J gene: TRBJ1-2; V gene: TRBV9
CDR3 protein: ASSLIQGVEAF; J gene: TRBJ1-1; V gene: TRBV7-9
CDR3 protein: ASSPLGGVLNTEAF; J gene: TRBJ1-1; V gene: TRBV14